These 21 T cell receptor beta chains were all obtained from the same sample, sequenced in a study of monozygotic twins with inflammatory bowel disease. TCRdb derives one entry per CDR3 protein from the 5' RACE reads, leaving out DNA. The sample totals around 200,000 distinct CDR3 sequences; its top ten clones hold approximately 1.6%. The sample was blood. These receptors all come from a human donor with ulcerative colitis or Crohn's disease, or a healthy co-twin of an affected twin (not recorded which).

The chain uses TRBV11-1 and TRBJ2-3; TCRdb returns TRBD1, unconfirmable since there is no DNA. The CDR3 runs 17 residues. Germline CDR1 SGHAT, CDR2 FQDESV (reference sequence). The CDR3 spells CASSPREKTGTPDTQYF.

V is TRBV18 and J is TRBJ2-5; TCRdb picks TRBD2, but there is no DNA to check that call. Germline CDR1 is KGHSH and CDR2 is LQKENI. The CDR3 contains 13 residues. CDR3 residues: CATLRGDGETQYF. The complete variable domain, with remaining parts taken from reference TRBV18 and TRBJ2-5, reads NAGVMQNPRHLVRRRGQEARLRCSPMKGHSHVYWYRQLPEEGLKFMVYLQKENIIDESGMPKERFSAEFPKEGPSILRIQQVVRGDSAAYFCATLRGDGETQYFGPGTRLLVL.

V usage is TRBV18 and J usage is TRBJ1-4; without DNA, the TCRdb call of TRBD1 cannot be checked. This CDR3 spans 15 amino acids. Germline loops: CDR1 KGHSH, CDR2 LQKENI. The CDR3: CASSRTGTTNEKLFF. The full variable domain, its missing parts supplied by reference TRBV18 and TRBJ1-4, is NAGVMQNPRHLVRRRGQEARLRCSPMKGHSHVYWYRQLPEEGLKFMVYLQKENIIDESGMPKERFSAEFPKEGPSILRIQQVVRGDSAAYFCASSRTGTTNEKLFFGSGTQLSVL.

CDR3 sequence reads: CASSLVGYNEQFF. The chain uses TRBV5-1 and TRBJ2-1. The CDR3 is 13 residues long. Germline assignment: CDR1 SGHRS and CDR2 YFSETQ.

This chain links TRBV6-5 with TRBJ1-2; TCRdb lists TRBD1, though no DNA is available to test this call. The germline V gene encodes CDR1 MNHEY and CDR2 SVGAGI. This CDR3 is 15 amino acids long. CDR3 amino acids: CASSYVQGGDYGYTF.

The gene calls are TRBV5-1 and TRBJ2-3; TCRdb outputs TRBD1, but without DNA this stays unchecked. Germline lookup yields CDR1 SGHRS and CDR2 YFSETQ. The CDR3 has 14 amino acids. CDR3 protein: CASSPGQITDTQYF.

The chain has TRBV4-1 and TRBJ1-1. The CDR3 loop spans 14 amino acids. Germline assignment: CDR1 MGHRA and CDR2 YSYEKL. The CDR3 sequence: CASSQDSFVSEAFF.

The gene calls are TRBV4-2 and TRBJ2-2; TCRdb designates TRBD2, a call that cannot be tested without DNA. The CDR3 spans 18 residues. Germline assignment: CDR1 LGHNA and CDR2 YNFKEQ. CDR3 protein: CASSQAATSGVVDGELFF.

This sequence joins TRBV12-3 or TRBV12-4 and TRBJ1-1; checking the TCRdb D call of TRBD1 is not possible without DNA. The CDR3 has 12 amino acids. CDR3 sequence reads: CASSPGDLTAFF.

The genes are TRBV6-5 and TRBJ2-1; TCRdb picks TRBD2, but there is no DNA to check that call. The CDR3 sequence is 17 residues long. Germline values: CDR1 MNHEY, CDR2 SVGAGI. The CDR3 protein is CASSYVPSGGPLDEQFF.

This chain links TRBV5-1 with TRBJ1-2; the D gene TCRdb calls, TRBD1, cannot be checked with no DNA. The CDR3 runs 15 residues. The germline V gene has CDR1 SGHRS and CDR2 YFSETQ. CDR3 in amino acids: CASSLETGTEYGYTF. Filled out from reference TRBV5-1 and TRBJ1-2, the complete variable domain reads KAGVTQTPRYLIKTRGQQVTLSCSPISGHRSVSWYQQTPGQGLQFLFEYFSETQRNKGNFPGRFSGRQFSNSRSEMNVSTLELGDSALYLCASSLETGTEYGYTFGSGTRLTVV.

The genes are TRBV5-4 and TRBJ2-2; TCRdb's D call, TRBD2, is unchecked because there is no DNA. The CDR3 is 15 amino acids. Per the germline V gene, CDR1 is SGHNT and CDR2 is YYREEE (reference sequence). CDR3 sequence: CASSFQRGGAGELFF.

This chain joins TRBV20-1 and TRBJ1-2; TCRdb indicates TRBD1, and absent DNA this call remains unverified. The CDR3 contains 14 residues. Germline assignment: CDR1 DFQATT and CDR2 SNEGSKA (reference sequence). CDR3 residues: CSASGGSLFYGYTF.

V gene TRBV5-1 combines with J gene TRBJ2-2; with no DNA, the TCRdb D assignment of TRBD2 cannot be verified. Per germline, CDR1 SGHRS and CDR2 YFSETQ. The CDR3 is 16 amino acids. CDR3 region: CASSPRAGANTGELFF.

The chain couples TRBV20-1 to TRBJ2-7; TCRdb selects TRBD1, and the lack of DNA leaves this call unchecked. The CDR3 totals 13 residues. Germline V gene data show CDR1 as DFQATT and CDR2 as SNEGSKA (reference sequence). The CDR3 reads CSWSGQGHDEQYF.

This rearrangement joins TRBV5-5 to TRBJ1-6; TCRdb reports TRBD1, a call that lacks DNA to check it against. Germline values: CDR1 SGHKS, CDR2 YYEKEE (reference sequence). This CDR3 comprises 14 residues. CDR3: CASSPQGDSSPLHF.

This rearrangement joins TRBV20-1 to TRBJ2-1; TCRdb lists TRBD2, though no DNA is available to test this call. CDR3 length: 15 residues. Germline V gene data show CDR1 as DFQATT and CDR2 as SNEGSKA (reference sequence). The CDR3 region is CSARVEGGAYNEQFF.

The chain is built from TRBV21-1 and TRBJ2-2. TRBV21-1 constitutes a pseudogene. This CDR3 contains 18 residues. The CDR3 sequence: CASAKIATEAANTGELFF.

The chain uses TRBV5-1 and TRBJ1-4; the D gene TCRdb calls, TRBD1, cannot be checked with no DNA. The V gene's germline CDR1 is SGHRS and CDR2 YFSETQ. This CDR3 has 13 amino acids. The CDR3 sequence: CASSIGTTEKLFF.

The rearrangement links TRBV12-3 or TRBV12-4 to TRBJ2-3. The CDR3 has 14 amino acids. CDR3 protein: CASSLGRSTDTQYF.

CDR3 amino acids: CASSLSPPTEAFF. The chain carries TRBV5-1 and TRBJ1-1; TCRdb names TRBD1, which stays unverified in the absence of DNA. CDR3 length equals 13 residues. Germline V lookup: CDR1 SGHRS, CDR2 YFSETQ.